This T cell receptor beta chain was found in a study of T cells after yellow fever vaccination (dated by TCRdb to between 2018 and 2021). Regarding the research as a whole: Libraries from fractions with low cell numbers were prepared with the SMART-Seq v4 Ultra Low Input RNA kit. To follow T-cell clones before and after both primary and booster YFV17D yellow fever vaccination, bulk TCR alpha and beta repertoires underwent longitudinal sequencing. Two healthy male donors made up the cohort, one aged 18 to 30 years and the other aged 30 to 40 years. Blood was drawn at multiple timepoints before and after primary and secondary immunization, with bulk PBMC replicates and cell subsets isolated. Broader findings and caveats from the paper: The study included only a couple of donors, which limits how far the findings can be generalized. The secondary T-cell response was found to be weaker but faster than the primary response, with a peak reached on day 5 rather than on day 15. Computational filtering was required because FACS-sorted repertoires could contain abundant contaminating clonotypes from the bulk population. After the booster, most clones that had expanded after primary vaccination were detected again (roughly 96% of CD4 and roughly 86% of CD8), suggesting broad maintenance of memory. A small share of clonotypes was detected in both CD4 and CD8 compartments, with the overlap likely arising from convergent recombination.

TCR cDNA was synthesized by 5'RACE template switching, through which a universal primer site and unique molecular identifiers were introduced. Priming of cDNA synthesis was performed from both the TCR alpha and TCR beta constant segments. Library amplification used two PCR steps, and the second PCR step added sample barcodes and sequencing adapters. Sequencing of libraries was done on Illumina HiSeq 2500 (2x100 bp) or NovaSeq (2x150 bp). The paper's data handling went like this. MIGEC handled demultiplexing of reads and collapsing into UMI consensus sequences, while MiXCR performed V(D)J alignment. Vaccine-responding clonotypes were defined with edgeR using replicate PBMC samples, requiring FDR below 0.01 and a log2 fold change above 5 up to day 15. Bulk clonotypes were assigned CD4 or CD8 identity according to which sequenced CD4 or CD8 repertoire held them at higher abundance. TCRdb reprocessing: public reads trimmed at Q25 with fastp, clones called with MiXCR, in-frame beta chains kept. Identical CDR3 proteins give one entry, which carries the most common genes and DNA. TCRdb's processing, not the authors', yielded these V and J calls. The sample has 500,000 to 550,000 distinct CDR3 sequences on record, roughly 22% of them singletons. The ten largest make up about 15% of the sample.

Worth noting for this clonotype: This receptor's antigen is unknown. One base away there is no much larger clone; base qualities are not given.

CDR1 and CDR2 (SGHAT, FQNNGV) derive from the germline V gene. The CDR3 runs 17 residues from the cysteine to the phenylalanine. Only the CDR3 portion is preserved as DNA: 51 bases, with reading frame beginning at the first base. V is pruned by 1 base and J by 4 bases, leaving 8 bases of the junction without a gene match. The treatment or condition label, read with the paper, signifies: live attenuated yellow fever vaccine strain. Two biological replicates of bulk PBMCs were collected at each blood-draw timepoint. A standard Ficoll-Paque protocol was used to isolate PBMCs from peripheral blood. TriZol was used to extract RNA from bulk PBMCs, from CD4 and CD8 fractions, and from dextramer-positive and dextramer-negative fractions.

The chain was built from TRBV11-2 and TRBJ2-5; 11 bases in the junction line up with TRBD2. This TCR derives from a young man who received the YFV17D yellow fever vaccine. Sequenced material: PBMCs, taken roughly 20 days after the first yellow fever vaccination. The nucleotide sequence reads TGTGCCAGCAGCTTAGTAGCGGGGGGGCCCGTACGAGAGACCCAGTACTTC. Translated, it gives CASSLVAGGPVRETQYF.